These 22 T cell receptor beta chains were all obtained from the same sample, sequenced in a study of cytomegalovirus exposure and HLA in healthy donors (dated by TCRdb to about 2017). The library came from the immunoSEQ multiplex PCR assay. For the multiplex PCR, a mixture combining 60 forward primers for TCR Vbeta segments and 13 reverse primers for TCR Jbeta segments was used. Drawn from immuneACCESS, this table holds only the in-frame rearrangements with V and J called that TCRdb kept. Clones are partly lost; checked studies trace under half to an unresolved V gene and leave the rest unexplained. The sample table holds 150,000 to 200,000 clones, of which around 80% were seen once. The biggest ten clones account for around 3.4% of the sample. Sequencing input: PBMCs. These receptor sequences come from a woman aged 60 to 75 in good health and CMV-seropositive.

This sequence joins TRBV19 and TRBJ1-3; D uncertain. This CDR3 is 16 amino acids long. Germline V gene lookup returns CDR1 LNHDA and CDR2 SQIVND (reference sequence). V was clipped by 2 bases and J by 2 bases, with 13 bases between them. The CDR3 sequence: CASSIFTATPGNTIYF. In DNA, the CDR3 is TGTGCCAGTAGTATATTCACAGCAACCCCTGGAAACACCATATATTTT.

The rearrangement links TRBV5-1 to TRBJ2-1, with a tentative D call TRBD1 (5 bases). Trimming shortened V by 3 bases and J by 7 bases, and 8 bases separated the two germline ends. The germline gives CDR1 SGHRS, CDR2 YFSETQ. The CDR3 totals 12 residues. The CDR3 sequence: CASSSPGNEQFF. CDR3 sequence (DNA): TGCGCCAGCAGCTCTCCAGGGAATGAGCAGTTCTTC. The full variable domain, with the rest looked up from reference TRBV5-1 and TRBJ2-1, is KAGVTQTPRYLIKTRGQQVTLSCSPISGHRSVSWYQQTPGQGLQFLFEYFSETQRNKGNFPGRFSGRQFSNSRSEMNVSTLELGDSALYLCASSSPGNEQFFGPGTRLTVL.

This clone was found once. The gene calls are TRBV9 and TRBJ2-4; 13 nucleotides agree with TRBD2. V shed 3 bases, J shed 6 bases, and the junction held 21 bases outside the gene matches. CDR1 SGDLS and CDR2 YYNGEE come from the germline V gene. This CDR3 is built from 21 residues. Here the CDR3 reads CASSGRSGTSGTLTQRNIQYF. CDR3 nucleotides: TGTGCCAGCAGCGGTAGGTCCGGGACTAGCGGGACATTAACCCAAAGAAACATTCAGTACTTC.

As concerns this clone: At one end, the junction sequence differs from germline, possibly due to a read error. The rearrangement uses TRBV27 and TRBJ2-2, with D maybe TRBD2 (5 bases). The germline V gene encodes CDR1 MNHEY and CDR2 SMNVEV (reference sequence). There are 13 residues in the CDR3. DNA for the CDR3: TGTGCCAGCGGAACGACGGTCACCGGGGAGCTGGTTTTT. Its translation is CASGTTVTGELVF.

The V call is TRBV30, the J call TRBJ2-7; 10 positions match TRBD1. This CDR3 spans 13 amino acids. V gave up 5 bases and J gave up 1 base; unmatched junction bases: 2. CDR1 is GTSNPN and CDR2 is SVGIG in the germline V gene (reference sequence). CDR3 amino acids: CAWGTGESYEQYF. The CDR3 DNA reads TGTGCCTGGGGGACAGGGGAATCCTACGAGCAGTACTTC.

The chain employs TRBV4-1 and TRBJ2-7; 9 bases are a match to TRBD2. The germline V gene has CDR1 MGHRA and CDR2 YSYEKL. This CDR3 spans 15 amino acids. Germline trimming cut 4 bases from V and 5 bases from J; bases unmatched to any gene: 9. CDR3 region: CASSLLAGARNEQYF. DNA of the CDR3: TGCGCCAGCAGCCTTTTAGCGGGGGCGAGGAACGAGCAGTACTTC.

The CDR3 DNA reads TGTGCCAGCAGGCCAGGTTTTGGCACAGATACGCAGTATTTT. It codes for CASRPGFGTDTQYF. This rearrangement joins TRBV6-4 to TRBJ2-3; D remains ambiguous. The CDR3 has 14 amino acids. Germline CDR1 and CDR2: MRHNA and SNTAGT. Trimming took off 6 bases at V and 1 base at J, with 11 bases between the two ends.

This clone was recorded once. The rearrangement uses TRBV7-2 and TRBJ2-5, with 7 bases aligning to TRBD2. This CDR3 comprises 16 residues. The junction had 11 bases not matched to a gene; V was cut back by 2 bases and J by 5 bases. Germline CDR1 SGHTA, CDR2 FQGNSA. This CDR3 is CASSLNPLAVGETQYF. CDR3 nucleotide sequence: TGTGCCAGCAGCTTAAATCCCCTAGCGGTTGGGGAGACCCAGTACTTC.

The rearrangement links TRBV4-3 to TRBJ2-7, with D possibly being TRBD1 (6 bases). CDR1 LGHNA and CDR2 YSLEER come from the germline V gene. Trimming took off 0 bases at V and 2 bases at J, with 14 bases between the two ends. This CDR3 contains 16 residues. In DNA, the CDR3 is TGCGCCAGCAGCCAAGATTCCCGGACAGACCCCTACGAGCAGTACTTC. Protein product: CASSQDSRTDPYEQYF.

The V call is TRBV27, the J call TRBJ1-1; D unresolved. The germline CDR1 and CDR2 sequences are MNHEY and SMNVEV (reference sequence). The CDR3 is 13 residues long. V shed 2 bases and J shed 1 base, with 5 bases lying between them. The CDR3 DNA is TGTGCCAGCAGTTTACGGGAGAACACTGAAGCTTTCTTT. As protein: CASSLRENTEAFF.

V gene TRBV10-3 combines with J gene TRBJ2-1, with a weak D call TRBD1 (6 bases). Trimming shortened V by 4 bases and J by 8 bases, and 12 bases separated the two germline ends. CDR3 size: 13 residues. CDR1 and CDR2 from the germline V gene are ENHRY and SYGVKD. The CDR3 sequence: CAISGGRRDEQFF. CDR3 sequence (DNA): TGTGCCATCAGTGGGGGGCGAAGGGATGAGCAGTTCTTC.

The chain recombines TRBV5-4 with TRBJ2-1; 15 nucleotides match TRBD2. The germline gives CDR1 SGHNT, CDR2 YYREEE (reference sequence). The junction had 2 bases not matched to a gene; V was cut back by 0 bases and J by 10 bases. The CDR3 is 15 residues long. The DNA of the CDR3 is TGTGCCAGCAGCTTGGGGGGACTAGCGGGGGGAGAGCAGTTCTTC. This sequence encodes CASSLGGLAGGEQFF. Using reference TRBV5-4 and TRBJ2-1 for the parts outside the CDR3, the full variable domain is ETGVTQSPTHLIKTRGQQVTLRCSSQSGHNTVSWYQQALGQGPQFIFQYYREEENGRGNFPPRFSGLQFPNYSSELNVNALELDDSALYLCASSLGGLAGGEQFFGPGTRLTVL.

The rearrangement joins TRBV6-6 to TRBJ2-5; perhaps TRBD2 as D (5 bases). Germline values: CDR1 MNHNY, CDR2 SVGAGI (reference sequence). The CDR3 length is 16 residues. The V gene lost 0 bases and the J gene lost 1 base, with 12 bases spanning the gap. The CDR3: CASSYSNRGIQETQYF. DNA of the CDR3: TGTGCCAGCAGTTACTCGAATAGAGGGATCCAAGAGACCCAGTACTTC.

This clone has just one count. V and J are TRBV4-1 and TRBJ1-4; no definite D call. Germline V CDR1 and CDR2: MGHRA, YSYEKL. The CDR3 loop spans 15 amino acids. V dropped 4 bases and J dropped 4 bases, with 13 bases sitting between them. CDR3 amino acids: CASSLSGGVNEKLFF. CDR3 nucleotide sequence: TGCGCCAGCAGCCTTTCCGGCGGGGTTAATGAAAAACTGTTTTTT.

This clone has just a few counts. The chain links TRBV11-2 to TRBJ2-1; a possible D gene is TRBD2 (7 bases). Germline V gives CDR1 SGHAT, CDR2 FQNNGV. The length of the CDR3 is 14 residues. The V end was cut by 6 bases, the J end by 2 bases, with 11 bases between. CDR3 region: CASRRGGAYNEQFF. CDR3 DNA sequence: TGTGCCAGCAGAAGGGGGGGCGCCTACAATGAGCAGTTCTTC.

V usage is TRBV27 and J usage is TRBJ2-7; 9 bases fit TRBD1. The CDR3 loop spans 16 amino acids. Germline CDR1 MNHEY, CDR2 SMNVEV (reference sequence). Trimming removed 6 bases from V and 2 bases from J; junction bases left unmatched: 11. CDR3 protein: CASSEGPGQGPYEQYF. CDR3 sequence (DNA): TGTGCCAGCAGCGAAGGGCCGGGACAGGGCCCCTACGAGCAGTACTTC.

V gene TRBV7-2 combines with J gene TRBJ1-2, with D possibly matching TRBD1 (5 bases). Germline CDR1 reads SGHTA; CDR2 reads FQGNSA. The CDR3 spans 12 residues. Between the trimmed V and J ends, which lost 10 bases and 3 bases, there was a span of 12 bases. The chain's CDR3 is CATARGHYGYTF. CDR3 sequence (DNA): TGTGCCACCGCAAGGGGTCACTATGGCTACACCTTC.

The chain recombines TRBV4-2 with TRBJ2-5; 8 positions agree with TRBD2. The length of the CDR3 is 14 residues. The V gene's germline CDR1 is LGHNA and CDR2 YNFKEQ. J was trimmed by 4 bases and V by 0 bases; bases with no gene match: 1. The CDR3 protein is CASSQDLAGETQYF. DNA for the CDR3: TGTGCCAGCAGCCAAGATCTAGCGGGAGAGACCCAGTACTTC.

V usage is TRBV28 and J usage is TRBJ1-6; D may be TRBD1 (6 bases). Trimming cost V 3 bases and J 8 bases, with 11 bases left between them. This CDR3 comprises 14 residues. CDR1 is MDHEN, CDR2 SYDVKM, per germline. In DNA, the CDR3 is TGTGCCAGCAGTTTGGACAGCTCGCATTCACCCCTCCACTTT. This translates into CASSLDSSHSPLHF.

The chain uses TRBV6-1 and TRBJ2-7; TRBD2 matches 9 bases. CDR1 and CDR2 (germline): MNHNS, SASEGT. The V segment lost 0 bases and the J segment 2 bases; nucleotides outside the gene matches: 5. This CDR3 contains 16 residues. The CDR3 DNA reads TGTGCCAGCAGTGAAGCAAGCGGGAGGTCCCCCTACGAGCAGTACTTC. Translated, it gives CASSEASGRSPYEQYF.

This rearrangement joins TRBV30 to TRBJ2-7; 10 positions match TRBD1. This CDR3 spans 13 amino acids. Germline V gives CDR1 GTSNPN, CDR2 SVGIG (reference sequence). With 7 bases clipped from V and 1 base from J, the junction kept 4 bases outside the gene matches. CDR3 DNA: TGTGCCTTGGACAGGGGGAGGTCCTACGAGCAGTACTTC. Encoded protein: CALDRGRSYEQYF.

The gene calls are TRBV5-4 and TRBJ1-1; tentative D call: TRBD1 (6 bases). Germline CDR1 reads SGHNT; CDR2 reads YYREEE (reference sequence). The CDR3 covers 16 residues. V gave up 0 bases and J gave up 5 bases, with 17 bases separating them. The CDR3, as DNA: TGTGCCAGCAGCTTGGACCTGGGGGCGGTGGAAACTGAAGCTTTCTTT. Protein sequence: CASSLDLGAVETEAFF.